The next 17 T cell receptor beta chains were all read from a single sample in a study of neurological immune-mediated disorders. Time point in this sample: longitudinal time-point 2. Each CDR3 protein is one row after TCRdb ran MiXCR on the 5' RACE reads. The data show tens of thousands of distinct CDR3 sequences, more than 5% seen once. Material for sequencing was PBMCs. The receptor set was obtained from a woman in her fifties or sixties with multiple sclerosis.

The chain recombines TRBV18 with TRBJ1-4, with D uncertain. V lost 3 bases, J lost 0 bases, and 11 bases lay in between. Germline CDR1 is KGHSH and CDR2 is LQKENI. This CDR3 region has 16 residues. The CDR3 coding sequence is TGTGCCAGCTCACCTCGGGAGGTTTCAACTAATGAAAAACTGTTTTTT. Its translation: CASSPREVSTNEKLFF. The variable domain in full, with the rest retrieved from reference TRBV18 and TRBJ1-4, is NAGVMQNPRHLVRRRGQEARLRCSPMKGHSHVYWYRQLPEEGLKFMVYLQKENIIDESGMPKERFSAEFPKEGPSILRIQQVVRGDSAAYFCASSPREVSTNEKLFFGSGTQLSVL.

Many counts were recorded for this clonotype. This chain's CDR3 is CASSLEGLGQETQYF. The DNA for the CDR3 is TGCGCCAGCAGCTTGGAAGGGCTGGGCCAAGAGACCCAGTACTTC. V and J are TRBV5-1 and TRBJ2-5; D not certain. CDR1 is SGHRS, CDR2 YFSETQ, per germline. The CDR3 extends over 15 amino acids. Trimming took 0 bases from V and 1 from J, leaving 10 bases between them.

In its sample, this clonotype was seen many times. The chain employs TRBV7-8 and TRBJ1-1; 7 bases align to TRBD1. The CDR3 has 13 residues. The V gene's germline CDR1 is SGHVS and CDR2 FQNEAQ. V shed 5 bases and J 4 bases; nucleotides not matched to a gene: 4. As DNA, the CDR3 is TGTGCCAGCAGCCTAAGACAGGGCACTGAAGCTTTCTTT. It encodes CASSLRQGTEAFF.

This clonotype was picked up many times. J is TRBJ2-1 and V is TRBV5-1; 11 positions match TRBD1. The CDR3 totals 16 residues. Trimming at V came to 4 bases and at J to 5 bases, leaving 8 bases not matched to a gene. CDR1 and CDR2 from the germline V gene are SGHRS and YFSETQ. The CDR3 DNA follows: TGCGCCAGCAGCCCTCCGGGACAGGGGGTGGACAATGAGCAGTTCTTC. Translated, it gives CASSPPGQGVDNEQFF.

The table lists this clonotype with a count of one. This may stem from a read error, because a much larger clone lies one nucleotide away. V and J are TRBV14 and TRBJ1-1, with unresolved D. The germline V gene has CDR1 SGHDN and CDR2 FVKESK. The CDR3 contains 15 residues. Deletions cut 2 bases from V and 1 base from J, with 11 bases between. This CDR3 reads CASSQIAHENTEAFF. For the CDR3, the DNA is TGTGCCAGCAGCCAAATCGCGCACGAGAACACTGAAGCTTTCTTT. Supplemented by reference TRBV14 and TRBJ1-1, the full variable domain reads EAGVTQFPSHSVIEKGQTVTLRCDPISGHDNLYWYRRVMGKEIKFLLHFVKESKQDESGMPNNRFLAERTGGTYSTLKVQPAELEDSGVYFCASSQIAHENTEAFFGQGTRLTVV.

This clonotype was observed at least ten times. The gene calls are TRBV10-3 and TRBJ1-2, with 7 bases aligning to TRBD1. Trimming removed 7 bases from V and 2 bases from J; junction bases left unmatched: 4. The CDR3 is made up of 13 amino acids. Per the germline V gene, CDR1 is ENHRY and CDR2 is SYGVKD. Here the CDR3 reads CAIKGQTNYGYTF. The CDR3 DNA follows: TGTGCCATCAAGGGACAGACGAACTATGGCTACACCTTC.

This clonotype was counted at least ten times. This chain uses TRBV20-1 with TRBJ2-1, with 8 bases aligning to TRBD1. The CDR3 has 15 residues. The junction had 5 bases not matched to a gene; V was cut back by 0 bases and J by 4 bases. Germline CDR1 DFQATT, CDR2 SNEGSKA (reference sequence). CDR3 nucleotides: TGCAGTGCTAGAGACTTCGGACAGGGTTACAATGAGCAGTTCTTC. Amino acid sequence: CSARDFGQGYNEQFF.

This clonotype has a count of ten or more. DNA of the CDR3: TGTGCCAGCAGCCAAGATGGGGCGCGCTATGGCTACACCTTC. It encodes CASSQDGARYGYTF. This sequence joins TRBV3-1 and TRBJ1-2; D may be TRBD1 (5 bases). Germline V gene sequence: CDR1 LGHDT, CDR2 YNNKEL (reference sequence). V lost 0 bases and J lost 4, with 9 bases in between. The CDR3 loop spans 14 amino acids. Full variable domain (outside the CDR3, taken from reference TRBV3-1 and TRBJ1-2): DTAVSQTPKYLVTQMGNDKSIKCEQNLGHDTMYWYKQDSKKFLKIMFSYNNKELIINETVPNRFSPKSPDKAHLNLHINSLELGDSAVYFCASSQDGARYGYTFGSGTRLTVV.

The chain has TRBV9 and TRBJ2-7, with TRBD1 identical over 10 bases. The length of the CDR3 is 14 residues. J was trimmed by 2 bases and V by 3 bases; bases with no gene match: 2. Germline assignment: CDR1 SGDLS and CDR2 YYNGEE. The DNA for the CDR3 is TGTGCCAGCAGCGGACAGGGGGCCGCCTACGAGCAGTACTTC. It yields the protein CASSGQGAAYEQYF.

The chain has TRBV6-5 and TRBJ1-4; TRBD1 matches at 10 bases. CDR3 length: 15 residues. Trimming at V came to 0 bases and at J to 6 bases, leaving 1 base not matched to a gene. Germline CDR1 and CDR2: MNHEY and SVGAGI. The CDR3 DNA reads as TGTGCCAGCAGTTACTCCGGGACAGGGGATGAAAAACTGTTTTTT. Residues: CASSYSGTGDEKLFF.

This clonotype occurred many times. The chain couples TRBV5-1 to TRBJ1-1; perhaps TRBD1 as D (6 bases). The germline CDR1 and CDR2 sequences are SGHRS and YFSETQ. V lost 8 bases and J lost 4, with 18 bases in between. The CDR3 spans 14 residues. CDR3 protein: CASKRQAALTEAFF. DNA for the CDR3: TGCGCCAGTAAACGACAGGCGGCTCTCACTGAAGCTTTCTTT.

This clonotype was counted at least ten times. The genes are TRBV7-9 and TRBJ2-1; D might be TRBD1 or TRBD2, each matching 5 bases. The CDR3 is made up of 16 amino acids. Deletions cut 0 bases from V and 6 bases from J, with 15 bases between. The germline CDR1 and CDR2 sequences are SEHNR and FQNEAQ (reference sequence). The CDR3 nucleotides are TGTGCCAGCAGCTTAGCCCTGGTGGGGGTGTCCAATGAGCAGTTCTTC. Translated: CASSLALVGVSNEQFF.

This clonotype was recorded a few times. The gene calls are TRBV5-1 and TRBJ2-3, with unresolved D. The CDR3 covers 15 residues. V gave up 1 base and J gave up 0 bases, with 9 bases separating them. Germline lookup yields CDR1 SGHRS and CDR2 YFSETQ. For the CDR3, the DNA is TGCGCCAGCAGCTTGATGGACCCGAGCACAGATACGCAGTATTTT. It specifies CASSLMDPSTDTQYF.

This clonotype was observed many times. V gene TRBV6-5 combines with J gene TRBJ1-2; no reliable D call. This CDR3 comprises 14 residues. Trimming removed 6 bases at V and 5 bases at J, with 16 bases between. The V gene's germline CDR1 is MNHEY and CDR2 SVGAGI. Here the CDR3 DNA reads TGTGCCAGCAGGACCCGGACGGAGAAATATGGCTACACCTTC. Translated, it gives CASRTRTEKYGYTF.

This clonotype occurred many times. The chain employs TRBV20-1 and TRBJ2-7; D call uncertain. The germline V and J ends were trimmed by 3 bases and 3 bases, with 9 bases remaining between them. CDR1 is DFQATT and CDR2 is SNEGSKA in the germline V gene (reference sequence). The CDR3 totals 12 residues. CDR3 residues: CSASGGNYEQYF. In nucleotides, the CDR3 is TGCAGTGCTAGTGGCGGAAACTACGAGCAGTACTTC.

This clonotype was detected many times. The rearrangement uses TRBV6-5 and TRBJ1-1, with D possibly TRBD1 on 6 matching bases. The length of the CDR3 is 15 residues. Germline V lookup: CDR1 MNHEY, CDR2 SVGAGI. V lost 7 bases to trimming and J lost 3 bases, with 18 bases between them. CDR3 sequence: CASTYGTGRHTEAFF. DNA of the CDR3: TGTGCCAGCACCTATGGCACAGGGAGACACACTGAAGCTTTCTTT.

This clonotype appeared many times. The rearrangement links TRBV5-1 to TRBJ1-1; D perhaps matches TRBD1 (5 bases). V dropped 8 bases and J dropped 8 bases, with 25 bases sitting between them. Per germline, CDR1 SGHRS and CDR2 YFSETQ. The CDR3 is 15 amino acids. This CDR3 is CASTARGEFLSEAFF. Written as DNA, the CDR3 is TGCGCCAGTACGGCAAGGGGCGAATTTCTGTCCGAAGCTTTCTTT. Full variable domain (remainder filled in from reference TRBV5-1 and TRBJ1-1): KAGVTQTPRYLIKTRGQQVTLSCSPISGHRSVSWYQQTPGQGLQFLFEYFSETQRNKGNFPGRFSGRQFSNSRSEMNVSTLELGDSALYLCASTARGEFLSEAFFGQGTRLTVV.